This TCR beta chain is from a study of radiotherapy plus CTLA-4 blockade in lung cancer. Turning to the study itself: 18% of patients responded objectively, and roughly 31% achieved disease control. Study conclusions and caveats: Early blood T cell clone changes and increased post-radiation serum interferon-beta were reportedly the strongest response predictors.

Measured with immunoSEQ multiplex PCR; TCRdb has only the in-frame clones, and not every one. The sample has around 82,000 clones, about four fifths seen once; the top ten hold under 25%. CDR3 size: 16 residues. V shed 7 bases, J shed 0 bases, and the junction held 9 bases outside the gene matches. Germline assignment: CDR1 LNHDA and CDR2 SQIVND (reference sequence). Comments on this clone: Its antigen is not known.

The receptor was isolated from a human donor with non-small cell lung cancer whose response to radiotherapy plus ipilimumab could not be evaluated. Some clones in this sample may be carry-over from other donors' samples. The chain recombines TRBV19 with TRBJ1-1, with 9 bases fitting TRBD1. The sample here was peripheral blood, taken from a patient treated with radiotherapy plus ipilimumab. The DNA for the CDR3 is TGTGCCAGTATAGGAGATACAGGGGGCATGAACACTGAAGCTTTCTTT. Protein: CASIGDTGGMNTEAFF.